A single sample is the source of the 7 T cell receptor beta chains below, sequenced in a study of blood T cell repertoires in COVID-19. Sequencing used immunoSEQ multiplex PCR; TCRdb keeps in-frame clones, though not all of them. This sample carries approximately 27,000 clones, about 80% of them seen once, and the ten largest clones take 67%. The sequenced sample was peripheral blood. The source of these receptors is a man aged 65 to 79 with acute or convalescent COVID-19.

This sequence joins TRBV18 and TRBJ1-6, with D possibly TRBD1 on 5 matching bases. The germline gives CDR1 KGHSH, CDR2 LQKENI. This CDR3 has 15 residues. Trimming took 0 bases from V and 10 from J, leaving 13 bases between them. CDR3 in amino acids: CASSPPDRLTSPLHF. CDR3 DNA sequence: TGTGCCAGCTCACCACCTGACAGACTTACCTCACCCCTCCACTTT.

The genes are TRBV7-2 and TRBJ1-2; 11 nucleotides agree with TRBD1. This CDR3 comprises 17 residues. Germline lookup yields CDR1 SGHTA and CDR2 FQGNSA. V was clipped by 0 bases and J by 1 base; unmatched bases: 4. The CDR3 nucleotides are TGTGCCAGCAGCTTAGCAGGGACAGGGGGTTTTAACTATGGCTACACCTTC. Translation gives CASSLAGTGGFNYGYTF.

CDR3 sequence (DNA): TGTGCCAGCTCACAGGAAGTGGGTGGAGGCACCGGGGAGCTGTTTTTT. Translating gives CASSQEVGGGTGELFF. The chain has TRBV18 and TRBJ2-2; D might be TRBD2 (5 bases). The germline V gene has CDR1 KGHSH and CDR2 LQKENI. Trimming took 4 bases from V and 4 from J, leaving 16 bases between them. The CDR3 runs 16 residues.

The CDR3 DNA reads as TGTGCCAGCAGCTCCCGGGCGGGGACAGGGGCCACAGATACGCAGTATTTT. This encodes CASSSRAGTGATDTQYF. V usage is TRBV5-4 and J usage is TRBJ2-3; 10 bases are shared with TRBD1. Germline CDR1 is SGHNT and CDR2 is YYREEE (reference sequence). The J segment lost 2 bases and the V segment lost 3 bases, leaving 9 bases of the junction unmatched. The length of the CDR3 is 17 residues.

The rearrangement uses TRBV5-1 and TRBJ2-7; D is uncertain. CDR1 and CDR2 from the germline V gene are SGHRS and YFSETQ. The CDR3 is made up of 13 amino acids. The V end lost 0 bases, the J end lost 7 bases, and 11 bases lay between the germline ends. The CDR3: CASSLDIHLEQYF. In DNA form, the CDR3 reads TGCGCCAGCAGCTTGGACATCCACCTGGAGCAGTACTTC.

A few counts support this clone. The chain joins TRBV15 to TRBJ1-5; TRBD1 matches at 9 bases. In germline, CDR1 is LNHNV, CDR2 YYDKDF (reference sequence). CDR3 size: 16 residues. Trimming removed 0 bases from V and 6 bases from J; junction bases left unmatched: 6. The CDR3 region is CATSREGQGIGQPQHF. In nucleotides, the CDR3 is TGTGCCACCAGCAGAGAGGGACAGGGAATTGGTCAGCCCCAGCATTTT. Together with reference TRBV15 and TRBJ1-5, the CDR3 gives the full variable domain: DAMVIQNPRYQVTQFGKPVTLSCSQTLNHNVMYWYQQKSSQAPKLLFHYYDKDFNNEADTPDNFQSRRPNTSFCFLDIRSPGLGDTAMYLCATSREGQGIGQPQHFGDGTRLSIL.

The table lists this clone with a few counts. The CDR3 protein is CASSQGQGPVSQPQHF. The CDR3 coding sequence is TGTGCCAGCAGCCAAGGACAGGGGCCGGTCAGTCAGCCCCAGCATTTT. The genes are TRBV14 and TRBJ1-5; 8 bases match TRBD1. V shed 1 base and J 6 bases; nucleotides not matched to a gene: 8. Germline values: CDR1 SGHDN, CDR2 FVKESK. The CDR3 runs to 16 residues.